Reported below is one T cell receptor beta chain. In its sample, this clone was seen once. What antigen it recognizes has not been identified. Nothing much larger sits one base from this clone, and base qualities are not available. This CDR3 is also generated by other DNA sequences in the sample. Library prep was done by the immunoSEQ multiplex PCR assay. TCRdb retrieved this table from immuneACCESS and kept in-frame rearrangements only. Not all clones are present; in checked studies, unresolved V genes account for under half, and no reason is known for the remainder. This sample gives about 160,000 clones in total; nearly 96% of them show up just once. Of the sample, under 1.2% is held by the ten largest clones. This record belongs to a study of control samples from healthy donors and cancer patients (dated by TCRdb to the early 2020s). Sequencing was performed on blood. The receptor comes from a woman aged 25 to 39 in good health.

The CDR3 reads as follows: CASSEKIGGYTF. The DNA reads TGTGCCAGCAGCGAGAAAATCGGCGGCTACACCTTC. The rearranged segments are TRBV2 and TRBJ1-2; there is no confident call for the D gene. Trimming removed 6 bases from V and 8 bases from J, leaving 13 bases between the germline ends. The cysteine opens and the phenylalanine closes a CDR3 of 12 amino acids. Here the CDR3 DNA is all that survives: 36 bases in frame from base 1. CDR1 is given as SNHLY and CDR2 as FYNNEI, both from the germline V gene.